The 4 T cell receptor beta chains reported below all come from one sample, sequenced in a study of long-term antiretroviral therapy in people with HIV. Samples were assayed with immunoSEQ v3.0 at survey level. The method was immunoSEQ multiplex PCR; TCRdb's version includes in-frame clones alone and lacks a portion of them. Of about 19,000 clones listed, 90% to 95% were seen once; the top ten hold approximately 9.5%. Sequencing used unsorted PBMCs, obtained 3 years after starting antiretroviral therapy. The receptors originated from a man aged 45-60 years with HIV.

This clone was recorded only once. This chain joins TRBV30 and TRBJ2-3, with TRBD2 as a possible D gene (5 bases). The CDR3 covers 11 residues. Germline loops: CDR1 GTSNPN, CDR2 SVGIG (reference sequence). V was pared by 4 bases and J by 7 bases, with 9 bases between. CDR3 in DNA: TGTGCCTGGATGTCGGGGAATACGCAGTATTTT. As protein: CAWMSGNTQYF.

The rearrangement joins TRBV27 to TRBJ2-2; perhaps TRBD1 as D (6 bases). Germline CDR1 MNHEY, CDR2 SMNVEV (reference sequence). The CDR3 has 15 amino acids. The V gene lost 4 bases and the J gene lost 7 bases, with 16 bases spanning the gap. The CDR3 loop reads CASSSGHQLGGELFF. In DNA, the CDR3 is TGTGCCAGCAGTTCGGGACATCAGTTGGGCGGGGAGCTGTTTTTT.

The genes are TRBV19 and TRBJ1-1, with no clear D. The CDR3 has 15 amino acids. Looked up from germline, CDR1 is LNHDA and CDR2 is SQIVND (reference sequence). The V end was cut by 1 base, the J end by 4 bases, with 13 bases between. CDR3 loop: CASSIVLRMGTEAFF. The CDR3 DNA follows: TGTGCCAGTAGTATAGTGCTAAGGATGGGCACTGAAGCTTTCTTT. Full variable domain (missing parts from reference TRBV19 and TRBJ1-1): DGGITQSPKYLFRKEGQNVTLSCEQNLNHDAMYWYRQDPGQGLRLIYYSQIVNDFQKGDIAEGYSVSREKKESFPLTVTSAQKNPTAFYLCASSIVLRMGTEAFFGQGTRLTVV.

The V call is TRBV11-2, the J call TRBJ2-7; 9 nucleotides align to TRBD1. Unmatched junction bases numbered 1, after V lost 3 bases and J lost 4 bases. This CDR3 has 13 amino acids. CDR1 is SGHAT and CDR2 is FQNNGV in the germline V gene. The CDR3 spells CASSFGQGYEQYF. The DNA for the CDR3 is TGTGCCAGCAGCTTTGGACAGGGGTACGAGCAGTACTTC.